A selection of T cell receptor beta chains follows, all from one sample in a study of blood T cell repertoires in COVID-19. Repertoires were generated with immunoSEQ multiplex PCR, while TCRdb's copy carries only in-frame clones and drops some. This table holds about 130,000 clones, about 83% found once. Sequenced: peripheral blood. These receptors originate from a man aged 35 to 55 with active or convalescent COVID-19. CDR3s include the opening cysteine and the closing phenylalanine or tryptophan. The D gene is left open where the match is weak. Size is omitted from some rows. Given values are once, few, many or a class for expanded clones.

len,v_gene,d_gene,abundance,j_gene,CDR3aa,CDR3nt
13,TRBV19,TRBD1,.,TRBJ1-2,CASSAGTAYGYTF,TGTGCCAGTAGTGCCGGGACAGCCTATGGCTACACCTTC
12,TRBV6-5,.,.,TRBJ2-7,CASSSIPYEQYF,TGTGCCAGCAGTTCTATACCGTACGAGCAGTACTTC
15,TRBV5-1,TRBD1,once,TRBJ1-4,CASSPRDRGNEKLFF,TGCGCCAGCAGCCCGCGGGACAGGGGTAATGAAAAACTGTTTTTT
16,TRBV5-1,TRBD2,.,TRBJ2-3,CASSSGLAGSTDTQYF,TGCGCCAGCAGCTCCGGACTAGCGGGGAGCACAGATACGCAGTATTTT
13,TRBV7-9,.,.,TRBJ1-1,CASSPRVRGEAFF,TGTGCCAGCAGCCCTAGGGTCCGCGGGGAAGCTTTCTTT
15,TRBV7-6,.,few,TRBJ2-5,CASSLSVTEQETQYF,TGTGCCAGCAGCTTATCCGTGACAGAGCAAGAGACCCAGTACTTC
13,TRBV7-9,TRBD1,.,TRBJ1-6,CAARGQDNSPLHF,TGTGCCGCCCGAGGACAGGATAATTCACCCCTCCACTTT
15,TRBV18,TRBD1,.,TRBJ2-5,CASSRGQGIQETQYF,TGTGCCAGCTCGCGGGGACAGGGAATCCAAGAGACCCAGTACTTC
16,TRBV19,.,.,TRBJ2-7,CASSASGTGAVDEQYF,TGTGCCAGTAGTGCTAGCGGGACAGGGGCTGTCGACGAGCAGTACTTC
16,TRBV6-1,.,.,TRBJ1-3,CASSEHARGAGNTIYF,TGTGCCAGCAGTGAACACGCGCGGGGGGCTGGAAACACCATATATTTT
13,TRBV5-4,TRBD2,.,TRBJ2-1,CASSGGGYNEQFF,TGTGCCAGCAGCGGCGGGGGCTACAATGAGCAGTTCTTC
12,TRBV11-2,.,.,TRBJ2-3,CASSPGTDTQYF,TGTGCCAGCAGCCCCGGGACAGATACGCAGTATTTT
14,TRBV9,TRBD1,.,TRBJ1-1,CASSLTGGITEAFF,TGTGCCAGCAGCCTAACAGGGGGCATCACTGAAGCTTTCTTT
12,TRBV3-1/TRBV3-2,.,.,TRBJ2-3,CASSQDGDTQYF,TGTGCCAGCAGCCAAGACGGGGATACGCAGTATTTT
15,TRBV4-2,.,.,TRBJ1-1,CASSQADGENTEAFF,TGTGCCAGCAGCCAGGCGGACGGGGAGAACACTGAAGCTTTCTTT
14,TRBV3-1/TRBV3-2,.,.,TRBJ2-3,CASSQDQVYGPQYF,TGTGCCAGCAGCCAAGATCAAGTTTACGGTCCGCAGTATTTT
13,TRBV12-3/TRBV12-4,.,.,TRBJ2-7,CASSLVQGREQYF,TGTGCCAGCAGTTTAGTGCAGGGTAGGGAGCAGTACTTC
15,TRBV7-9,.,.,TRBJ1-1,CASSLPGLMNTEAFF,TGTGCCAGCAGCTTACCGGGACTAATGAACACTGAAGCTTTCTTT
15,TRBV7-9,TRBD1,.,TRBJ1-1,CASSVGTGSNTEAFF,TGTGCCAGCAGCGTGGGGACAGGGTCGAACACTGAAGCTTTCTTT
14,TRBV4-1,.,once,TRBJ2-3,CASSQLQEPDTQYF,TGCGCCAGCAGCCAATTACAGGAACCAGATACGCAGTATTTT
14,TRBV24-1,.,.,TRBJ1-2,CATSDRGTNYGYTF,TGTGCCACCAGTGATAGGGGAACTAACTATGGCTACACCTTC
19,TRBV7-3,TRBD1,.,TRBJ1-2,CAFPQANRDRGQTLCGYTF,TGTGCCTTCCCCCAAGCTAACCGGGACAGGGGGCAGACCCTTTGTGGCTACACCTTC
14,TRBV7-9,.,.,TRBJ1-4,CASRDARGGEKLFF,TGTGCCAGCAGAGATGCCAGGGGTGGTGAAAAACTGTTTTTT
14,TRBV6-6,.,once,TRBJ1-1,CASRQREGYTEAFF,TGTGCCAGCAGGCAGAGGGAAGGGTACACTGAAGCTTTCTTT
13,TRBV25-1,.,.,TRBJ2-7,CAVGGGGTYEQYF,TGTGCCGTTGGGGGCGGCGGCACCTACGAGCAGTACTTC
16,TRBV19,.,.,TRBJ1-6,CASKDEANSYNSPLHF,TGTGCCAGTAAGGATGAGGCAAACTCCTATAATTCACCCCTCCACTTT
14,TRBV18,TRBD1,once,TRBJ2-7,CASSSLQGAYEQYF,TGTGCCAGCTCGAGTCTACAGGGGGCCTACGAGCAGTACTTC
15,TRBV24-1,TRBD2,.,TRBJ2-5,CATSDPTSGGGGQYF,TGTGCCACCAGTGACCCGACTAGCGGGGGAGGAGGCCAGTACTTC
15,TRBV5-1,TRBD2,.,TRBJ2-1,CASSTGGSSYNEQFF,TGCGCCAGCAGTACTGGCGGGAGCTCCTACAATGAGCAGTTCTTC
15,TRBV5-1,TRBD2,.,TRBJ2-2,CASSLEAGGAGELFF,TGCGCCAGCAGCTTGGAAGCGGGGGGTGCCGGGGAGCTGTTTTTT
16,TRBV7-2,TRBD2,.,TRBJ2-3,CASSSRGSGGRDTQYF,TGTGCCAGCAGCTCCCGGGGGAGCGGGGGGAGAGATACGCAGTATTTT
15,TRBV15,TRBD2,.,TRBJ2-7,CATSRRLAASYEQYF,TGTGCCACCAGCAGGAGACTAGCGGCCTCCTACGAGCAGTACTTC
13,TRBV7-2,.,.,TRBJ1-1,CASSVQGLSEAFF,TGTGCCAGCAGCGTACAGGGTTTGTCTGAAGCTTTCTTT
12,TRBV6-6,TRBD1,.,TRBJ1-1,CASSVTGTAAFF,TGTGCCAGCAGTGTTACGGGGACAGCGGCTTTCTTT
13,TRBV15,.,.,TRBJ2-3,CATSRDQADTQYF,TGTGCCACCAGCAGAGATCAGGCAGATACGCAGTATTTT
13,TRBV21-1,.,.,TRBJ1-2,CASSKRGVCGYTF,TGTGCCAGCTCAAAACGGGGGGTGTGTGGCTACACCTTC
12,TRBV12-3/TRBV12-4,.,few,TRBJ1-5,CASSSAGQPQHF,TGTGCCAGCTCCTCAGCGGGTCAGCCCCAGCATTTT
15,TRBV29-1,TRBD1,.,TRBJ1-5,CSVASGTGINQPQHF,TGCAGCGTTGCCTCCGGGACAGGGATCAATCAGCCCCAGCATTTT
14,TRBV5-5,.,.,TRBJ1-1,CASSLKQVSTEAFF,TGTGCCAGCAGCTTAAAACAGGTTTCCACTGAAGCTTTCTTT
12,TRBV29-1,.,.,TRBJ1-1,CSVRSGDTEAFF,TGCAGCGTTAGGTCCGGGGACACTGAAGCTTTCTTT